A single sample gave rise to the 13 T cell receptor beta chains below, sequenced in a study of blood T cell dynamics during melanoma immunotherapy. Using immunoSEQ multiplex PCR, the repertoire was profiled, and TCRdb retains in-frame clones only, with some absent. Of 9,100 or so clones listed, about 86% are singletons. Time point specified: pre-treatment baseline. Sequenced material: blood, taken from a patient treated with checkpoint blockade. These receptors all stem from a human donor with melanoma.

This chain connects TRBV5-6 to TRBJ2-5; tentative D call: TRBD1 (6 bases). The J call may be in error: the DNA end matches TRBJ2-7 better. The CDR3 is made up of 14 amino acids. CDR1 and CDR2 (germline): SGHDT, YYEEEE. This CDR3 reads CASSLVGQPYEQYF. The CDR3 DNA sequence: TGTGCCAGCAGCTTGGTTGGACAGCCCTACGAGCAGTACTTC.

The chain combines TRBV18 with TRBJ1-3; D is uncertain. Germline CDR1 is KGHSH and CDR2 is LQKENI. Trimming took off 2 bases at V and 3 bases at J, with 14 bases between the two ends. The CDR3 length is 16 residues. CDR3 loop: CASSPTGTTDGNTIYF. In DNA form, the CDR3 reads TGTGCCAGCTCACCAACGGGTACGACGGATGGAAACACCATATATTTT.

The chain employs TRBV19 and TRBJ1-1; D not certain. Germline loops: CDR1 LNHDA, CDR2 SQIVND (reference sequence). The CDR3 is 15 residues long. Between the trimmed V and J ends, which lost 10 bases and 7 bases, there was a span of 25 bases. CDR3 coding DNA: TGTGCCACTCCCTCGGTTCTCGGGGTCAGGAATGAAGCTTTCTTT. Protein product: CATPSVLGVRNEAFF.

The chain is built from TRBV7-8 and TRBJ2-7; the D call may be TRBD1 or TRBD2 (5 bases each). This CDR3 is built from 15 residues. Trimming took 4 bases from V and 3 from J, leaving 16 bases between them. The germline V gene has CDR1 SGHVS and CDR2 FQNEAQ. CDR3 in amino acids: CASSSMGTPNYEQYF. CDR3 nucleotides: TGTGCCAGCAGCTCCATGGGGACGCCTAACTACGAGCAGTACTTC.

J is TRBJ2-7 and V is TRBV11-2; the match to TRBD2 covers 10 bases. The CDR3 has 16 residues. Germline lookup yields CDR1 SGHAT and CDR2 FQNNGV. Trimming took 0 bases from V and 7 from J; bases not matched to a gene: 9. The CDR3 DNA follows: TGTGCCAGCAGCTTAGAAGTTCCTAGCGGGGGTAGGGAGCAGTACTTC. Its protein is CASSLEVPSGGREQYF.

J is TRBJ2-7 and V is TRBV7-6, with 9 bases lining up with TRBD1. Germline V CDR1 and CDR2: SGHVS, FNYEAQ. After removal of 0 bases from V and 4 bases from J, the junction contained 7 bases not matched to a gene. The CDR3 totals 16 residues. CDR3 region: CASSLATPGQGYEQYF. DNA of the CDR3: TGTGCCAGCAGCTTAGCTACACCGGGACAGGGTTACGAGCAGTACTTC.

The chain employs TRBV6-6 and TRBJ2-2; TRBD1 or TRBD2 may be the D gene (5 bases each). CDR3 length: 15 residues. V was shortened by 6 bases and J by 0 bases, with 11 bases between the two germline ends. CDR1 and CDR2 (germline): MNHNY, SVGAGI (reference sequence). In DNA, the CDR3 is TGTGCCAGCAGGGGGAGACAGTCGAACACCGGGGAGCTGTTTTTT. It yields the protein CASRGRQSNTGELFF.

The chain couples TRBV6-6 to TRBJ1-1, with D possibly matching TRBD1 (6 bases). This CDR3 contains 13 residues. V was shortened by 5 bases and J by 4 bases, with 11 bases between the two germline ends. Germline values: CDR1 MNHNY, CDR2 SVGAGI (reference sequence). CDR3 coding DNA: TGTGCCAGCAGTAGGCAGGGGAGCACTGAAGCTTTCTTT. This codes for CASSRQGSTEAFF.

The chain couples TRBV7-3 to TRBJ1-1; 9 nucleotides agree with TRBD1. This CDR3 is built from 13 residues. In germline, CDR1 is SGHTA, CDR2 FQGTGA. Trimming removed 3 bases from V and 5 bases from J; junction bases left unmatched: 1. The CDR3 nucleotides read TGTGCCAGCAGCTTTGGACAGGGGACTGAAGCTTTCTTT. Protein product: CASSFGQGTEAFF.

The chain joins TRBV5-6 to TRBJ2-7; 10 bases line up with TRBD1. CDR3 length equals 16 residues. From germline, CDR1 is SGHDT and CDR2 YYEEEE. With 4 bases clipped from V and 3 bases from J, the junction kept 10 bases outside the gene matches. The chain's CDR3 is CASSPTQGTGDYEQYF. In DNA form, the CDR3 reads TGTGCCAGCAGCCCGACACAAGGGACAGGGGACTACGAGCAGTACTTC.

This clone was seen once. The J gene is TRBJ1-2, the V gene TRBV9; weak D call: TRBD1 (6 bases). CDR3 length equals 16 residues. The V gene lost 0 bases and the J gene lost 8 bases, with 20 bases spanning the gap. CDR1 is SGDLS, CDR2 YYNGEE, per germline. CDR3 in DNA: TGTGCCAGCAGCGTAGGGGTCGTGGAGACAGGAGAAGGCTACACCTTC. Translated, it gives CASSVGVVETGEGYTF. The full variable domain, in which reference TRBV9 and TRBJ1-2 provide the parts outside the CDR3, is DSGVTQTPKHLITATGQRVTLRCSPRSGDLSVYWYQQSLDQGLQFLIQYYNGEERAKGNILERFSAQQFPDLHSELNLSSLELGDSALYFCASSVGVVETGEGYTFGSGTRLTVV.

CDR3 nucleotides: TGTGCCAGCAGTTACGGCGGGGGGGGATACAATGAGCAGTTCTTC. Protein product: CASSYGGGGYNEQFF. The chain is built from TRBV6-6 and TRBJ2-1; 9 positions agree with TRBD2. The CDR3 extends over 15 amino acids. The germline V gene encodes CDR1 MNHNY and CDR2 SVGAGI (reference sequence). J was trimmed by 4 bases and V by 2 bases; bases with no gene match: 3.

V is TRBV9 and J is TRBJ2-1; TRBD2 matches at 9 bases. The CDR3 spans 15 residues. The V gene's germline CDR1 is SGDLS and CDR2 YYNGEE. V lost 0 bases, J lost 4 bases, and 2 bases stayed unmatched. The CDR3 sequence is CASSVVAGVYNEQFF. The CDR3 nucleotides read TGTGCCAGCAGCGTAGTAGCGGGGGTGTACAATGAGCAGTTCTTC.